This entry lists 3 T cell receptor beta chains sequenced from one sample in a study of regulatory dendritic cells for organ transplantation. Assay used: immunoSEQ multiplex PCR; TCRdb lists only in-frame clones, some missing. The sample holds about 28,000 clones, approximately 82% seen once. The source material was naive CD8+ T cells from blood. As for subset: CD45RA+ naive T cells. These receptors all stem from a human donor in good health.

The chain uses TRBV9 and TRBJ2-5; 9 positions agree with TRBD2. The V gene's germline CDR1 is SGDLS and CDR2 YYNGEE. V was pared by 2 bases and J by 5 bases, with 4 bases of the junction left unmatched. The CDR3 sequence is 14 residues long. CDR3 sequence (DNA): TGTGCCAGCAGCGTCGCGGGGGGGGTGGAGACCCAGTACTTC. Its protein product is CASSVAGGVETQYF.

The chain couples TRBV6-5 to TRBJ1-2; D remains ambiguous. This CDR3 has 13 residues. Germline-derived CDR1 and CDR2 are MNHEY and SVGAGI. Trimming cost V 0 bases and J 4 bases, with 6 bases left between them. The CDR3 nucleotides are TGTGCCAGCAGTTACTCCGTTTCCTATGGCTACACCTTC. Residues: CASSYSVSYGYTF.

This sequence joins TRBV7-8 and TRBJ2-2; perhaps TRBD2 as D (6 bases). The CDR3 covers 15 residues. The germline V gene encodes CDR1 SGHVS and CDR2 FQNEAQ. V gave up 1 base and J gave up 6 bases, with 12 bases separating them. CDR3 sequence: CASSLGGWGAGELFF. CDR3 sequence (DNA): TGTGCCAGCAGCTTAGGCGGATGGGGGGCCGGGGAGCTGTTTTTT. Based on the CDR3 plus reference TRBV7-8 and TRBJ2-2, the full variable domain is GAGVSQSPRYKVAKRGQDVALRCDPISGHVSLFWYQQALGQGPEFLTYFQNEAQLDKSGLPSDRFFAERPEGSVSTLKIQRTQQEDSAVYLCASSLGGWGAGELFFGEGSRLTVL.